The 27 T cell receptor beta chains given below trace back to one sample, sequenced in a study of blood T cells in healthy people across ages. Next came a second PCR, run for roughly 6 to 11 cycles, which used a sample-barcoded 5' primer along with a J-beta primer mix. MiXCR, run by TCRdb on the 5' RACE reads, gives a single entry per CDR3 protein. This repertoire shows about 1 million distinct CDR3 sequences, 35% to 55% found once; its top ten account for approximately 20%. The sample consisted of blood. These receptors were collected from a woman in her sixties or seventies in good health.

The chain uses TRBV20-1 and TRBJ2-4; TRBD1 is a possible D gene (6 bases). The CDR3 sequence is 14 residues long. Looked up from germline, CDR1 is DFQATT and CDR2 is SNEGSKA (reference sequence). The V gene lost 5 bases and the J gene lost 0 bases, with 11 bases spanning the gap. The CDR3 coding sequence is TGCAGTGCTTCGGACAGTCTAGCCAAAAACATTCAGTACTTC. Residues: CSASDSLAKNIQYF.

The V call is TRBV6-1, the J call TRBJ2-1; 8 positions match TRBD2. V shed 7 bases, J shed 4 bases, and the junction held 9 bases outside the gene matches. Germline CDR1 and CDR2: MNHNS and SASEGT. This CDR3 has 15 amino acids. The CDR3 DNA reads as TGTGCCAGCATTGAGGCGGGAGGCCCATACAATGAGCAGTTCTTC. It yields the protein CASIEAGGPYNEQFF.

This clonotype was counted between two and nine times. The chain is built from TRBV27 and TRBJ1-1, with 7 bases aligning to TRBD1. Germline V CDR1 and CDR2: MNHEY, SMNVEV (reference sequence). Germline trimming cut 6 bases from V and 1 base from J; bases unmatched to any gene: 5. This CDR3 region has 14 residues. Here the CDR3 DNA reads TGTGCCAGCAGAACCGGGACAGCGAACACTGAAGCTTTCTTT. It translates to CASRTGTANTEAFF.

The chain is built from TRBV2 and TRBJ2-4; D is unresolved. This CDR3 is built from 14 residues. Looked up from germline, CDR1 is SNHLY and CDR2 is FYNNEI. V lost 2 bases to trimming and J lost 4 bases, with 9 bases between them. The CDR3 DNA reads TGTGCCAGCAGTGAAATGTTTGCTAAAAACATTCAGTACTTC. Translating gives CASSEMFAKNIQYF. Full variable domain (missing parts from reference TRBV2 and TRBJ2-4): EPEVTQTPSHQVTQMGQEVILRCVPISNHLYFYWYRQILGQKVEFLVSFYNNEISEKSEIFDDQFSVERPDGSNFTLKIRSTKLEDSAMYFCASSEMFAKNIQYFGAGTRLSVL.

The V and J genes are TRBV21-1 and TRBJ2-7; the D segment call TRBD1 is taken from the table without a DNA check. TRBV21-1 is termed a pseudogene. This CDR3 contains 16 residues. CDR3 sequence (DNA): TGTGCCAGCAGCTCAAAGCCCCCAGGGGTGTTCTACGAGCAGTACTTC. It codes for CASSSKPPGVFYEQYF.

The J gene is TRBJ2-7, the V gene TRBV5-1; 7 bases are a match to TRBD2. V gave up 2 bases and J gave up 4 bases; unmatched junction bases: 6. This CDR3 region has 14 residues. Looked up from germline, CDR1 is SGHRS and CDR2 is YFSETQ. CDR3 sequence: CASSFKPGGYEQYF. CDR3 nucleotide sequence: TGCGCCAGCAGCTTCAAGCCGGGAGGTTACGAGCAGTACTTC.

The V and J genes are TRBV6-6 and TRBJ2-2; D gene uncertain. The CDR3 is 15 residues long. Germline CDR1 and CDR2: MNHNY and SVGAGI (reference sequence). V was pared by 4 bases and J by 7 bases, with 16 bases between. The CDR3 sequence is CASSLDRVTGGELFF. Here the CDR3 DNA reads TGTGCCAGCAGTTTAGACCGGGTTACGGGCGGGGAGCTGTTTTTT.

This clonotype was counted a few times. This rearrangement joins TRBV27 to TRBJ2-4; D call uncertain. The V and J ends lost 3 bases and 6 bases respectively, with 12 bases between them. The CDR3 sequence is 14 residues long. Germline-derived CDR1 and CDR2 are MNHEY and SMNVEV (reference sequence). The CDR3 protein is CASSFSFETNIQYF. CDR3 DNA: TGTGCCAGCAGTTTTTCATTTGAGACAAACATTCAGTACTTC.

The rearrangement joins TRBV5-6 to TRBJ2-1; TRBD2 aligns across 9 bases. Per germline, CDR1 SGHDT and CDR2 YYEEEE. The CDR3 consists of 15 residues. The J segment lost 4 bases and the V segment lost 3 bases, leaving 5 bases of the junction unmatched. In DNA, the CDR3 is TGTGCCAGCAGCTACAGGACTAGCGAATACAATGAGCAGTTCTTC. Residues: CASSYRTSEYNEQFF.

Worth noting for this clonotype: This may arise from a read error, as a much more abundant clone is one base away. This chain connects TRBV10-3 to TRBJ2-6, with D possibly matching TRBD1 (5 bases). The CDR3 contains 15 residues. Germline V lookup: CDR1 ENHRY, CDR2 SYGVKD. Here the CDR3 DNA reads TGTGCCATCGGCGGTCAGCTCTCTGGGGCCAACGTCCAGACTTTC. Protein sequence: CAIGGQLSGANVQTF.

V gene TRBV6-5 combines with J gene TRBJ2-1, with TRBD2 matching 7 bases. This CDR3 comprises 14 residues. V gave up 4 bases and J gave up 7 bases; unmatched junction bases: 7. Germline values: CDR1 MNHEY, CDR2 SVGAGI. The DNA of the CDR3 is TGTGCCAGCAGTTCCGCACTAGCGCGGAATGAGCAGTTCTTC. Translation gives CASSSALARNEQFF.

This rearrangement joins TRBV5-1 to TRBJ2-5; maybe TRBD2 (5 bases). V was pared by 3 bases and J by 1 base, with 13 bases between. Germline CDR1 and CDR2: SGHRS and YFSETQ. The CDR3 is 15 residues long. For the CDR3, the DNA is TGCGCCAGCAGCTCCCTACTAGGGCCCCAAGAGACCCAGTACTTC. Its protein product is CASSSLLGPQETQYF.

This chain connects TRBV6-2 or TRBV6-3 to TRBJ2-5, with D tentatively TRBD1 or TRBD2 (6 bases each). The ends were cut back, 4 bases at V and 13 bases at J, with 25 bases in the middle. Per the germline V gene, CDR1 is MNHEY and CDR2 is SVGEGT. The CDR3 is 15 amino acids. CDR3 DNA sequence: TGTGCCAGCAGTTCAAACAGGGAGGCTAGCTTCTTGCGGTACTTC. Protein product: CASSSNREASFLRYF.

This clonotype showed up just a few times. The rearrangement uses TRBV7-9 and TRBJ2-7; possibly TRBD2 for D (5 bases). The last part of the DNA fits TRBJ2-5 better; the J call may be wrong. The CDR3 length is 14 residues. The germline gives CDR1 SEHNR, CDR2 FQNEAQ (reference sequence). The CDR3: CASSFGGLGETQYF. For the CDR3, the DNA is TGTGCCAGCAGCTTCGGCGGGTTGGGCGAGACCCAGTACTTC.

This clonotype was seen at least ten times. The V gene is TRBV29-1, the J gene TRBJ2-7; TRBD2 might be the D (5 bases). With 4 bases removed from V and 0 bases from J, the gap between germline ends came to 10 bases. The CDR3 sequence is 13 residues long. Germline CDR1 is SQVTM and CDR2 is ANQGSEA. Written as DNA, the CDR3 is TGCAGCGTTGGTGGGAGTAGCTCCTACGAGCAGTACTTC. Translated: CSVGGSSSYEQYF.

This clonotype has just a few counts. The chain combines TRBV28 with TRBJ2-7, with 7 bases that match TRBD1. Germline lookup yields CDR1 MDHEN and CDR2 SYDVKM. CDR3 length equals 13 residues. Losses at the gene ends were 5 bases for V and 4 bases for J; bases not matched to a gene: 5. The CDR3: CASSPTGDYEQYF. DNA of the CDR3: TGTGCCAGCAGTCCAACAGGGGATTACGAGCAGTACTTC.

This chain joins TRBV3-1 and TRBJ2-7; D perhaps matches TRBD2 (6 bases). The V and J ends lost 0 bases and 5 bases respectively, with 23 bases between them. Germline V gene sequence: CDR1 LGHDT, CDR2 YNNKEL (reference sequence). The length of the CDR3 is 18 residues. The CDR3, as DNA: TGTGCCAGCAGCCAAGATCATGTAGGAGGGACGCAGGCCCACGAGCAGTACTTC. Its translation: CASSQDHVGGTQAHEQYF.

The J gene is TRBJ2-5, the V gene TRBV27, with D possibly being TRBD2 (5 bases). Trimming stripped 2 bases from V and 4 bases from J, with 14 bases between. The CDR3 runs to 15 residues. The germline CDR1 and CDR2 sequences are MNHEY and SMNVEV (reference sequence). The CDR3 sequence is CASSLIVGVGETQYF. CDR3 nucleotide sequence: TGTGCCAGCAGTTTAATAGTGGGAGTGGGAGAGACCCAGTACTTC.

CDR3 residues: CSVVPTDRPGGQFF. The CDR3 coding sequence is TGCAGCGTCGTGCCAACTGACAGGCCAGGAGGGCAGTTCTTC. The rearrangement uses TRBV29-1 and TRBJ2-1; D is possibly TRBD1 (6 bases). This CDR3 spans 14 amino acids. The germline V and J ends were trimmed by 6 bases and 12 bases, with 24 bases remaining between them. Germline lookup yields CDR1 SQVTM and CDR2 ANQGSEA.

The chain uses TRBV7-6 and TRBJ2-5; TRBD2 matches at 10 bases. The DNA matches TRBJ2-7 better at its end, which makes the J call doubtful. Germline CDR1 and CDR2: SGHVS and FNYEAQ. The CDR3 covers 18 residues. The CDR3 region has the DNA TGTGCCAGCAGCCCGCTCCCACAGAGCGGGAGGGCGGGGAACGAGCAGTACTTC. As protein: CASSPLPQSGRAGNEQYF.

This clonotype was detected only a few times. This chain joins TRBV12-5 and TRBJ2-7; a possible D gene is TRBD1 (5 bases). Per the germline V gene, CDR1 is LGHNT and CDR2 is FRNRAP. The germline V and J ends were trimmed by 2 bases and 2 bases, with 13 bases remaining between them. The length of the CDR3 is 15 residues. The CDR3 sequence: CASGLKDTRTYEQYF. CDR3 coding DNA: TGTGCTAGTGGTTTGAAGGACACACGGACCTACGAGCAGTACTTC.

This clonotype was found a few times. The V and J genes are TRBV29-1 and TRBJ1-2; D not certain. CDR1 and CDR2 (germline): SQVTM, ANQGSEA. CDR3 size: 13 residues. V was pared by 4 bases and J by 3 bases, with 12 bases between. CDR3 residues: CSVAHLPDYGYTF. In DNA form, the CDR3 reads TGCAGCGTTGCCCACCTGCCAGACTATGGCTACACCTTC.

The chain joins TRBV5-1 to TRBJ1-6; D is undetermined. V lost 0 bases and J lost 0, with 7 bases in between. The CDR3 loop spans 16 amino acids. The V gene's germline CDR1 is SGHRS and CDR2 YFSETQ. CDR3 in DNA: TGCGCCAGCAGCTTGGTCCCGAGCTCCTATAATTCACCCCTCCACTTT. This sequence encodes CASSLVPSSYNSPLHF.

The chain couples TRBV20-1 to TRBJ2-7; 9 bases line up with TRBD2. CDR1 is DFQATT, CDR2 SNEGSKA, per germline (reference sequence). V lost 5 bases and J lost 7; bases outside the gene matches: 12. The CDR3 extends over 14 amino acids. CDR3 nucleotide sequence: TGCAGTGCTCGAGGACTAGCGACGTACAATGAGCAGTACTTC. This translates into CSARGLATYNEQYF.

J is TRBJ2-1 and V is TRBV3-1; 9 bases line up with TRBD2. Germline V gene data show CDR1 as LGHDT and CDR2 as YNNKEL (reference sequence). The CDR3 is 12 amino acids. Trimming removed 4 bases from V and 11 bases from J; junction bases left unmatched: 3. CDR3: CASSPGTSQQFF. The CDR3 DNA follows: TGTGCCAGCAGCCCGGGGACTAGCCAGCAGTTCTTC.

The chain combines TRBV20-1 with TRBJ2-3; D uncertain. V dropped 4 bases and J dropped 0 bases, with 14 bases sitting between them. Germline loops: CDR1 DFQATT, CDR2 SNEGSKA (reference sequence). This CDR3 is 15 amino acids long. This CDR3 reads CSAKDAKNSTDTQYF. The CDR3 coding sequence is TGCAGTGCTAAGGACGCTAAGAACAGCACAGATACGCAGTATTTT.

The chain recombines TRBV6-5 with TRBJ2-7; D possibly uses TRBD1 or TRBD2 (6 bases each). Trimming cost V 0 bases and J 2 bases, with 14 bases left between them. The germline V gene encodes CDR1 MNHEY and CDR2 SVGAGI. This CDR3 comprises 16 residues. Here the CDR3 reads CASSYSKGGWAYEQYF. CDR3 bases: TGTGCCAGCAGTTACTCGAAGGGGGGATGGGCCTACGAGCAGTACTTC.